These T cell receptor beta chains were read from a single sample in a study of cytomegalovirus exposure and HLA in healthy donors. TCRdb keeps only in-frame clones here, not all; method: immunoSEQ multiplex PCR. The data contain 50,000 to 75,000 clones, approximately 80% of them singletons. The sample comprised PBMCs. The receptors originated from a human donor in good health. Both conserved end residues are part of each CDR3. A D gene is named only where the DNA matches it firmly. A row's size may be missing; if present it is once, few, many or a size class.

abundance: few
v_gene: TRBV7-2
j_gene: TRBJ1-1
d_gene: TRBD1
CDR3aa: CASSLANRGEVGFF
CDR3nt: TGTGCCAGCAGCTTAGCAAACAGGGGAGAAGTTGGTTTCTTT

abundance: -
v_gene: TRBV30
j_gene: TRBJ1-5
d_gene: -
CDR3aa: CAWSGRGNQPQHF
CDR3nt: TGTGCCTGGAGTGGCAGGGGTAACCAGCCCCAGCATTTT

abundance: -
v_gene: TRBV14
j_gene: TRBJ2-1
d_gene: -
CDR3aa: CASSQLVIGEQFF
CDR3nt: TGTGCCAGCAGCCAGCTAGTAATAGGTGAGCAGTTCTTC

abundance: -
v_gene: TRBV9
j_gene: TRBJ2-7
d_gene: -
CDR3aa: CASSSRGGVYEQYF
CDR3nt: TGTGCCAGCAGCTCACGAGGAGGGGTCTACGAGCAGTACTTC

abundance: -
v_gene: TRBV5-6
j_gene: TRBJ2-5
d_gene: -
CDR3aa: CASSLAPEQETQYF
CDR3nt: TGTGCCAGCAGCTTGGCCCCAGAACAAGAGACCCAGTACTTC

abundance: -
v_gene: TRBV6-5
j_gene: TRBJ2-7
d_gene: -
CDR3aa: CASSLGQSGEQYF
CDR3nt: TGTGCCAGCAGCCTAGGACAGTCGGGAGAGCAGTACTTC

abundance: -
v_gene: TRBV9
j_gene: TRBJ2-3
d_gene: -
CDR3aa: CASSLQGGDTQYF
CDR3nt: TGTGCCAGCAGCTTACAGGGCGGAGATACGCAGTATTTT

abundance: -
v_gene: TRBV28
j_gene: TRBJ1-5
d_gene: TRBD1
CDR3aa: CASNYRGRFDQPQHF
CDR3nt: TGTGCCAGCAACTATAGGGGGCGGTTCGATCAGCCCCAGCATTTT

abundance: -
v_gene: TRBV19
j_gene: TRBJ2-1
d_gene: TRBD2
CDR3aa: CASGTSQVNEQFF
CDR3nt: TGTGCCAGTGGGACTAGTCAGGTCAATGAGCAGTTCTTC

abundance: -
v_gene: TRBV2
j_gene: TRBJ2-5
d_gene: -
CDR3aa: CASRYHREETQYF
CDR3nt: TGTGCCAGCAGGTATCACAGGGAGGAGACCCAGTACTTC

abundance: once
v_gene: TRBV5-5
j_gene: TRBJ2-2
d_gene: -
CDR3aa: CASSWATANTGELFF
CDR3nt: TGTGCCAGCAGCTGGGCTACTGCGAACACCGGGGAGCTGTTTTTT

abundance: -
v_gene: TRBV5-6
j_gene: TRBJ2-7
d_gene: TRBD2
CDR3aa: CASSPTAGVPSSYEQYF
CDR3nt: TGTGCCAGCAGCCCGACGGCGGGAGTCCCCAGCTCCTACGAGCAGTACTTC

abundance: once
v_gene: TRBV10-1
j_gene: TRBJ2-7
d_gene: TRBD1
CDR3aa: CASSLDRGSYEQYF
CDR3nt: TGCGCCAGCAGCCTGGACAGGGGTTCCTACGAGCAGTACTTC

abundance: -
v_gene: TRBV20-1
j_gene: TRBJ2-5
d_gene: -
CDR3aa: CSPITQETQYF
CDR3nt: TGCAGCCCTATTACCCAAGAGACCCAGTACTTC

abundance: -
v_gene: TRBV7-9
j_gene: TRBJ2-6
d_gene: TRBD2
CDR3aa: CASRPGLAGRGSGANVLTF
CDR3nt: TGTGCCAGCAGGCCCGGGCTAGCGGGAAGAGGCTCTGGGGCCAACGTCCTGACTTTC

abundance: -
v_gene: TRBV28
j_gene: TRBJ2-7
d_gene: -
CDR3aa: CASSSTGPGYEQYF
CDR3nt: TGTGCCAGCAGTTCTACAGGCCCCGGATACGAGCAGTACTTC

abundance: -
v_gene: TRBV12-2
j_gene: TRBJ1-1
d_gene: -
CDR3aa: CASRLKSGGNMNTEAFF
CDR3nt: TGTGCAAGTCGCCTCAAGTCGGGGGGCAACATGAACACTGAAGCTTTCTTT

abundance: -
v_gene: TRBV5-4
j_gene: TRBJ2-5
d_gene: TRBD1
CDR3aa: CASSTTGRETQYF
CDR3nt: TGTGCCAGCAGCACGACAGGGAGAGAGACCCAGTACTTC

abundance: -
v_gene: TRBV7-3
j_gene: TRBJ2-1
d_gene: TRBD2
CDR3aa: CASSLSATSGVEQFF
CDR3nt: TGTGCCAGCAGCTTATCTGCGACTAGCGGAGTAGAGCAGTTCTTC

abundance: few
v_gene: TRBV7-9
j_gene: TRBJ2-1
d_gene: TRBD2
CDR3aa: CSSSLGLADYNEQFF
CDR3nt: TGTTCCAGCAGCCTCGGACTAGCGGACTACAATGAGCAGTTCTTC

abundance: -
v_gene: TRBV9
j_gene: TRBJ2-3
d_gene: -
CDR3aa: CASSVGSGAGTDTQYF
CDR3nt: TGTGCCAGCAGCGTAGGTTCAGGCGCCGGCACAGATACGCAGTATTTT

abundance: -
v_gene: TRBV4-1
j_gene: TRBJ2-7
d_gene: -
CDR3aa: CASSLTQTSSYEQYF
CDR3nt: TGCGCCAGCAGCCTTACCCAGACTAGCTCCTACGAGCAGTACTTC

abundance: few
v_gene: TRBV9
j_gene: TRBJ2-1
d_gene: TRBD2
CDR3aa: CASSATSGGINEQFF
CDR3nt: TGTGCCAGCAGCGCGACTAGCGGTGGAATCAATGAGCAGTTCTTC

abundance: -
v_gene: TRBV9
j_gene: TRBJ2-3
d_gene: -
CDR3aa: CASSVGGSTDTQYF
CDR3nt: TGTGCCAGCAGCGTAGGAGGGAGCACAGATACGCAGTATTTT

abundance: -
v_gene: TRBV27
j_gene: TRBJ2-6
d_gene: -
CDR3aa: CASSFGSGNRVFPISGANVLTF
CDR3nt: TGTGCCAGCAGTTTCGGCTCAGGTAACAGGGTCTTCCCCATCTCTGGGGCCAACGTCCTGACTTTC

abundance: -
v_gene: TRBV4-3
j_gene: TRBJ2-1
d_gene: -
CDR3aa: CASSHSPGLSSYNEQFF
CDR3nt: TGCGCCAGCAGCCATAGCCCGGGACTCAGCTCCTACAATGAGCAGTTCTTC

abundance: -
v_gene: TRBV5-1
j_gene: TRBJ2-7
d_gene: TRBD2
CDR3aa: CASSLGGLAGVYEQYF
CDR3nt: TGCGCCAGCAGCTTGGGTGGGCTAGCGGGAGTCTACGAGCAGTACTTC

abundance: -
v_gene: TRBV5-1
j_gene: TRBJ2-5
d_gene: -
CDR3aa: CATRNGVRFQETQYF
CDR3nt: TGCGCCACAAGGAACGGGGTCCGTTTCCAAGAGACCCAGTACTTC

abundance: -
v_gene: TRBV29-1
j_gene: TRBJ2-7
d_gene: TRBD2
CDR3aa: CSVEDPEEGGRAYEQYF
CDR3nt: TGCAGCGTTGAAGACCCGGAGGAAGGAGGGAGGGCTTACGAGCAGTACTTC

abundance: -
v_gene: TRBV4-3
j_gene: TRBJ1-4
d_gene: -
CDR3aa: CASSQDSLVGTFLATNEKLFF
CDR3nt: TGCGCCAGCAGCCAAGATTCCCTTGTTGGGACTTTTCTTGCAACTAATGAAAAACTGTTTTTT

abundance: -
v_gene: TRBV4-3
j_gene: TRBJ2-3
d_gene: TRBD1
CDR3aa: CASSQDRGGSGTDTQYF
CDR3nt: TGCGCCAGCAGCCAAGATCGAGGGGGCTCGGGCACAGATACGCAGTATTTT

abundance: -
v_gene: TRBV18
j_gene: TRBJ1-3
d_gene: TRBD1
CDR3aa: CASSPLVVGQGASRAGNTIYF
CDR3nt: TGTGCCAGCTCACCACTGGTTGTCGGACAGGGGGCTTCTCGGGCTGGAAACACCATATATTTT

abundance: -
v_gene: TRBV7-8
j_gene: TRBJ2-7
d_gene: -
CDR3aa: CASSLYSGSRTYEQYF
CDR3nt: TGTGCCAGCAGCTTATACTCCGGGTCTCGGACCTACGAGCAGTACTTC

abundance: few
v_gene: TRBV4-3
j_gene: TRBJ2-3
d_gene: -
CDR3aa: CASSQNRADTQYF
CDR3nt: TGCGCCAGCAGCCAGAACAGGGCAGATACGCAGTATTTT

abundance: once
v_gene: TRBV9
j_gene: TRBJ2-1
d_gene: TRBD2
CDR3aa: CASSPSGRAGNEQFF
CDR3nt: TGTGCCAGCAGCCCTAGCGGGAGGGCCGGAAATGAGCAGTTCTTC

abundance: -
v_gene: TRBV5-1
j_gene: TRBJ2-7
d_gene: -
CDR3aa: CASRLRTGSSEQYF
CDR3nt: TGCGCCAGCCGACTTCGAACAGGGTCCTCCGAGCAGTACTTC

abundance: -
v_gene: TRBV5-1
j_gene: TRBJ1-1
d_gene: -
CDR3aa: CASRQGRETNEAFF
CDR3nt: TGCGCCAGCAGACAGGGACGGGAAACGAATGAAGCTTTCTTT

abundance: -
v_gene: TRBV5-1
j_gene: TRBJ1-1
d_gene: TRBD1
CDR3aa: CASSSGTGGHGTEAFF
CDR3nt: TGCGCCAGCAGCTCCGGGACAGGGGGCCACGGCACTGAAGCTTTCTTT

abundance: -
v_gene: TRBV29-1
j_gene: TRBJ2-7
d_gene: -
CDR3aa: CSVRQDGFYEQYF
CDR3nt: TGCAGCGTTAGACAGGATGGCTTCTACGAGCAGTACTTC

abundance: -
v_gene: TRBV15
j_gene: TRBJ2-7
d_gene: TRBD2
CDR3aa: CATSRDLTSGIYEQYF
CDR3nt: TGTGCCACCAGCAGAGATCTGACTAGCGGGATCTACGAGCAGTACTTC

abundance: -
v_gene: TRBV4-2
j_gene: TRBJ1-1
d_gene: -
CDR3aa: CASSLRCEAFF
CDR3nt: TGTGCCAGCAGCCTGCGCTGTGAAGCTTTCTTT

abundance: -
v_gene: TRBV7-9
j_gene: TRBJ2-3
d_gene: TRBD1
CDR3aa: CASSQTGTTDTQYF
CDR3nt: TGTGCCAGCAGCCAGACAGGGACCACAGATACGCAGTATTTT

abundance: few
v_gene: TRBV27
j_gene: TRBJ2-1
d_gene: TRBD2
CDR3aa: CASSPIMGSGVFYNEQFF
CDR3nt: TGTGCCAGCAGTCCGATAATGGGTAGCGGGGTTTTCTACAATGAGCAGTTCTTC

abundance: once
v_gene: TRBV2
j_gene: TRBJ2-5
d_gene: TRBD1
CDR3aa: CASSNPALSGTGLRETQYF
CDR3nt: TGTGCCAGCAGCAACCCAGCCCTATCCGGGACAGGGCTCCGAGAGACCCAGTACTTC

abundance: -
v_gene: TRBV2
j_gene: TRBJ2-2
d_gene: TRBD2
CDR3aa: CASSAEPLYLAGGQNTGELFF
CDR3nt: TGTGCCAGCAGTGCCGAGCCGCTTTATCTAGCGGGGGGGCAAAACACCGGGGAGCTGTTTTTT